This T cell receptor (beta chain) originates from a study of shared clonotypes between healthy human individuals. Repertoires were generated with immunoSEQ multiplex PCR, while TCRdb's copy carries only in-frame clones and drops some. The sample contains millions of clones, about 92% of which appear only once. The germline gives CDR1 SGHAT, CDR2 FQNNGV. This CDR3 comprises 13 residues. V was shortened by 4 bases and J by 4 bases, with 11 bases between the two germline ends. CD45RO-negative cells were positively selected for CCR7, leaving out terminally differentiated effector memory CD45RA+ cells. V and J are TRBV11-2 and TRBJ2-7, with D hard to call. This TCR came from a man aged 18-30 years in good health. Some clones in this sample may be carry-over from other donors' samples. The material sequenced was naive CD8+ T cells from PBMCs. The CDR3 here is CASSSQYGYEQYF. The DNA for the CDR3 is TGTGCCAGCAGCTCACAATACGGGTACGAGCAGTACTTC. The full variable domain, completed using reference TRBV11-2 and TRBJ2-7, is EAGVAQSPRYKIIEKRQSVAFWCNPISGHATLYWYQQILGQGPKLLIQFQNNGVVDDSQLPKDRFSAERLKGVDSTLKIQPAKLEDSAVYLCASSSQYGYEQYFGPGTRLTVT.